The source of this T cell receptor beta chain is a study of T-cell reconstitution after alpha-beta-depleted transplantation in children. The germline gives CDR1 SEHNR, CDR2 FQNEAQ (reference sequence). V shed 6 bases and J shed 0 bases, with 15 bases lying between them. This CDR3 contains 16 residues. Preparation of the TCRbeta library was carried out with unique molecular identifiers. TCRdb passed the PCR reads through MiXCR, listing each CDR3 protein once. The table includes 17,000 or so distinct CDR3 sequences, 12% detected once. This clonotype showed up many times. The rearrangement joins TRBV7-9 to TRBJ2-1, with D possibly being TRBD1 or TRBD2 (5 bases each). This receptor was obtained from a boy in the first two years of life who had a stem cell transplant for Wiskott-Aldrich syndrome, so the T cells may come from the graft donor. Sequencing was performed on PBMCs, mostly from graft donor cells, taken 180 days after TCRalphabeta/CD19-depleted stem cell transplant. The CDR3 DNA reads as TGTGCCAGCAGTTCCCGCCCGGGGACCTCCTACAATGAGCAGTTCTTC. It is translated as CASSSRPGTSYNEQFF.